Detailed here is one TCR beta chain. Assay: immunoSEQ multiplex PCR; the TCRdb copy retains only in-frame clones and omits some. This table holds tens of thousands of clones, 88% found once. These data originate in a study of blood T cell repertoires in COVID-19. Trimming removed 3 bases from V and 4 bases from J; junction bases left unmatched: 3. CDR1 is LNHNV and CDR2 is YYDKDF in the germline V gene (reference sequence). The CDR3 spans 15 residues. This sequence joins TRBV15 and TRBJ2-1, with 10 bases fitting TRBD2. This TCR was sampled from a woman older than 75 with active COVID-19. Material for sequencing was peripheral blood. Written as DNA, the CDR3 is TGTGCCACCAGCAGGCTAGCGGGGGTATACAATGAGCAGTTCTTC. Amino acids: CATSRLAGVYNEQFF.